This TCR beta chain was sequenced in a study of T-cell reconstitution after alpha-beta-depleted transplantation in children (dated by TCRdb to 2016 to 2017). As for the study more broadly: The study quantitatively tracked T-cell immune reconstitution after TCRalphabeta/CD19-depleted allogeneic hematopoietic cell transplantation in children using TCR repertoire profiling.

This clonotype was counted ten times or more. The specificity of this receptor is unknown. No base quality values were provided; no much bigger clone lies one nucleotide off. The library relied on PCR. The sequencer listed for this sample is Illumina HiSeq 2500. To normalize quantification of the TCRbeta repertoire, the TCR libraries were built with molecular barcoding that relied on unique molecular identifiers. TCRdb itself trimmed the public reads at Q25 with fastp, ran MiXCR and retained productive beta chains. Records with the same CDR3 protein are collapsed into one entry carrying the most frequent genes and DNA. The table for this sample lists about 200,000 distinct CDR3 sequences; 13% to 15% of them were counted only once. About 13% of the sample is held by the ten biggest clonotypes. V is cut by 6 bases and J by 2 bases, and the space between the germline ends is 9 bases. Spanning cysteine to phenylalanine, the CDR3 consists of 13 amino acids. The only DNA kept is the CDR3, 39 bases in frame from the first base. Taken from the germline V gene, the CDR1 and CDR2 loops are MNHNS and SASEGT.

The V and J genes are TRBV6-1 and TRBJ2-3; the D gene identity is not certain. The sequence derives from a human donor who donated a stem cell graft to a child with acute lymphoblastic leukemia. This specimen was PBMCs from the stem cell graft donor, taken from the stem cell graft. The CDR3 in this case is CASRDVSTDTQYF. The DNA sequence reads TGTGCCAGCAGGGACGTATCCACAGATACGCAGTATTTT.